A single sample is the source of the 21 T cell receptor beta chains below, sequenced in a study of cytomegalovirus exposure and HLA in healthy donors. Using immunoSEQ multiplex PCR, the repertoire was profiled, and TCRdb retains in-frame clones only, with some absent. Among around 60,000 clones listed, 85% to 95% were seen once. The sample comprised PBMCs. Every receptor here comes from a woman aged 18-29 years in good health and CMV-seropositive.

The rearrangement uses TRBV2 and TRBJ2-2; TRBD1 is a possible D gene (5 bases). The CDR3 covers 14 residues. Germline lookup yields CDR1 SNHLY and CDR2 FYNNEI. CDR3 sequence reads: CATPGAGNTGELFF. The CDR3 DNA is TGTGCTACACCTGGGGCCGGCAACACCGGGGAGCTGTTTTTT.

This clone came up once. In nucleotides, the CDR3 is TGTGCCTGGAGTGTACCCGGGAGCACTGAAGCTTTCTTT. It encodes CAWSVPGSTEAFF. The chain is built from TRBV30 and TRBJ1-1; D is unclear. The germline V gene has CDR1 GTSNPN and CDR2 SVGIG (reference sequence). Trimming stripped 0 bases from V and 4 bases from J, with 9 bases between. The CDR3 covers 13 residues.

This clone was observed a handful of times. The chain is built from TRBV25-1 and TRBJ1-1; 7 bases match TRBD1. With 4 bases clipped from V and 10 bases from J, the junction kept 6 bases outside the gene matches. The germline V gene has CDR1 MGHDK and CDR2 SYGVNS. CDR3 length: 12 residues. The DNA for the CDR3 is TGTGCCAGCAGTGGACAGGGTCGAGGAGCTTTCTTT. Translated: CASSGQGRGAFF.

The chain carries TRBV4-3 and TRBJ1-2; 8 bases align to TRBD1. Germline values: CDR1 LGHNA, CDR2 YSLEER. V shed 3 bases and J 8 bases; nucleotides not matched to a gene: 5. This CDR3 contains 13 residues. CDR3 in amino acids: CASSQLTGGGYTF. CDR3 DNA: TGCGCCAGCAGCCAGCTAACAGGGGGGGGCTACACCTTC.

The rearrangement uses TRBV6-4 and TRBJ2-1; 8 nucleotides match TRBD2. Unmatched junction bases numbered 13, after V lost 6 bases and J lost 0 bases. CDR3 length: 18 amino acids. From germline, CDR1 is MRHNA and CDR2 SNTAGT. In DNA form, the CDR3 reads TGTGCCAGCAGCCCCATAATGACTAGCGATCACTCCTACAATGAGCAGTTCTTC. Amino acids: CASSPIMTSDHSYNEQFF.

J is TRBJ2-2 and V is TRBV10-3; D may be TRBD2 (6 bases). The CDR3 covers 15 residues. Germline V gene lookup returns CDR1 ENHRY and CDR2 SYGVKD. V dropped 4 bases and J dropped 6 bases, with 15 bases sitting between them. The CDR3 loop is CAISVGREVAGELFF. In DNA, the CDR3 is TGTGCCATCAGTGTGGGCAGGGAGGTTGCCGGGGAGCTGTTTTTT.

This clone showed up just once. The V call is TRBV6-1, the J call TRBJ2-3, with TRBD2 identical over 7 bases. J was trimmed by 0 bases and V by 9 bases; bases with no gene match: 9. In germline, CDR1 is MNHNS, CDR2 SASEGT. The CDR3 covers 15 residues. This chain's CDR3 is CASPAGTVSTDTQYF. DNA for the CDR3: TGTGCCAGTCCAGCGGGAACCGTCAGCACAGATACGCAGTATTTT.

This sequence joins TRBV5-4 and TRBJ2-2; 11 bases map to TRBD2. The CDR3 covers 17 residues. J lost 7 bases, V lost 0 bases, and 8 bases had no gene match. CDR1 SGHNT and CDR2 YYREEE come from the germline V gene (reference sequence). CDR3 bases: TGTGCCAGCAGCTTGGGAACTAGCGGGAGTGTTAGCGGGGAGCTGTTTTTT. It codes for CASSLGTSGSVSGELFF.

This sequence joins TRBV21-1 and TRBJ2-7; the table assigns TRBD2, which was not confirmed against the DNA. TRBV21-1 is an annotated pseudogene. The CDR3 is made up of 17 amino acids. DNA for the CDR3: TGTGCCAGCAGCAAACTTCTGTGGCGACCTACTACCTACGAGCAGTACTTC. Translating gives CASSKLLWRPTTYEQYF.

This clone was found once. The chain is built from TRBV28 and TRBJ2-5; D perhaps matches TRBD2 (6 bases). The CDR3 has 11 residues. The germline CDR1 and CDR2 sequences are MDHEN and SYDVKM. The CDR3 DNA sequence: TGTGTTTCGGCGGGACAAGAGACCCAGTACTTC. The encoded protein is CVSAGQETQYF.

The J gene is TRBJ2-7, the V gene TRBV5-5; the D gene is possibly TRBD1 (6 bases). V lost 2 bases to trimming and J lost 3 bases, with 24 bases between them. This CDR3 spans 18 amino acids. Germline CDR1 is SGHKS and CDR2 is YYEKEE (reference sequence). CDR3 bases: TGTGCCAGCAGCTTAGGGTCTCGATCAGGGGAGAGCCACTACGAGCAGTACTTC. This codes for CASSLGSRSGESHYEQYF.

This chain connects TRBV30 to TRBJ2-7, with a weak D call TRBD2 (6 bases). Germline values: CDR1 GTSNPN, CDR2 SVGIG (reference sequence). V dropped 8 bases and J dropped 4 bases, with 12 bases sitting between them. CDR3 length: 11 amino acids. The CDR3: CAVAGGYEQYF. CDR3 nucleotides: TGTGCCGTCGCCGGGGGATACGAGCAGTACTTC.

This sequence joins TRBV5-4 and TRBJ2-5, with a weak D call TRBD2 (6 bases). The germline V gene has CDR1 SGHNT and CDR2 YYREEE (reference sequence). V was trimmed by 0 bases and J by 1 base, leaving 10 bases between them. There are 15 residues in the CDR3. The CDR3 sequence is CASSLDFSGQETQYF. In DNA form, the CDR3 reads TGTGCCAGCAGCTTGGATTTTAGCGGCCAAGAGACCCAGTACTTC.

CDR3: CASSFPGMNTEAFF. The CDR3 DNA reads TGTGCCAGCAGTTTTCCAGGGATGAACACTGAAGCTTTCTTT. The chain recombines TRBV28 with TRBJ1-1, with a possible D match to TRBD1 (5 bases). V lost 3 bases and J 0 bases, leaving 8 bases between the germline ends. CDR3 length: 14 amino acids. Germline-derived CDR1 and CDR2 are MDHEN and SYDVKM. The full variable domain, with the rest looked up from reference TRBV28 and TRBJ1-1, is DVKVTQSSRYLVKRTGEKVFLECVQDMDHENMFWYRQDPGLGLRLIYFSYDVKMKEKGDIPEGYSVSREKKERFSLILESASTNQTSMYLCASSFPGMNTEAFFGQGTRLTVV.

The chain joins TRBV28 to TRBJ2-7, with 11 bases lining up with TRBD2. V gave up 2 bases and J gave up 0 bases; unmatched junction bases: 3. This CDR3 has 16 amino acids. Germline assignment: CDR1 MDHEN and CDR2 SYDVKM. The CDR3 DNA reads as TGTGCCAGCAGTTTACCCACTAGCGGGAGCTCCTACGAGCAGTACTTC. Protein: CASSLPTSGSSYEQYF.

This sequence joins TRBV11-2 and TRBJ1-4; a weak D match, TRBD1 (5 bases). The V gene lost 2 bases and the J gene lost 6 bases, with 10 bases spanning the gap. The CDR3 sequence is 14 residues long. Germline CDR1 reads SGHAT; CDR2 reads FQNNGV. CDR3 sequence: CASSLRREDEKLFF. As DNA, the CDR3 is TGTGCCAGCAGCTTACGCAGGGAGGATGAAAAACTGTTTTTT.

The rearrangement uses TRBV5-1 and TRBJ2-3, with 7 bases matching TRBD2. Germline values: CDR1 SGHRS, CDR2 YFSETQ. The CDR3 totals 12 residues. DNA for the CDR3: TGCGAGCGGGGACCCTCCTTCGGGACGCAGTATTTT. It encodes CERGPSFGTQYF.

V gene TRBV4-2 combines with J gene TRBJ1-2; D may be TRBD1 (6 bases). The germline V gene has CDR1 LGHNA and CDR2 YNFKEQ. V lost 0 bases and J 2 bases, leaving 7 bases between the germline ends. CDR3 length: 14 amino acids. In nucleotides, the CDR3 is TGTGCCAGCAGCCAAGACCAGGGGAACTATGGCTACACCTTC. This codes for CASSQDQGNYGYTF.

The rearrangement joins TRBV27 to TRBJ2-1; D is ambiguous. This CDR3 is 12 amino acids long. Germline CDR1 and CDR2: MNHEY and SMNVEV (reference sequence). Between the trimmed V and J ends, which lost 3 bases and 7 bases, there was a span of 7 bases. The CDR3 protein is CASSLAGNEQFF. CDR3 coding DNA: TGTGCCAGCAGTTTGGCCGGGAATGAGCAGTTCTTC.

This chain links TRBV27 with TRBJ1-1; TRBD1 aligns across 9 bases. Trimming took 5 bases from V and 3 from J; bases not matched to a gene: 7. The CDR3 consists of 15 residues. CDR1 is MNHEY and CDR2 is SMNVEV in the germline V gene (reference sequence). The CDR3 loop is CASSGGTGSHTEAFF. The DNA for the CDR3 is TGTGCCAGCAGTGGGGGGACAGGGAGTCACACTGAAGCTTTCTTT.

The J gene is TRBJ1-1, the V gene TRBV4-2, with a possible D match to TRBD1 (5 bases). V was cut by 1 base and J by 2 bases, with 11 bases left in between. The CDR3 spans 15 residues. The germline CDR1 and CDR2 sequences are LGHNA and YNFKEQ. The CDR3 reads CASSQGRQFNTEAFF. The CDR3, as DNA: TGTGCCAGCAGCCAAGGTAGACAGTTTAACACTGAAGCTTTCTTT.